These T cell receptor beta chains were read from a single sample in a study of blood T cell repertoires in COVID-19. The method was immunoSEQ multiplex PCR; TCRdb's version includes in-frame clones alone and lacks a portion of them. This table holds fewer than 150,000 clones, around nine tenths found once. The sequencing input was peripheral blood. The receptor source for this set is a man aged 50-59 years with active or convalescent COVID-19. The CDR3 runs from the conserved cysteine through the conserved F or W. Each record gives: V gene, J gene, D gene, clone size, CDR3 protein, CDR3 DNA. The D gene is left open where the match is weak. The listing skips clone size in some rows; elsewhere it reads once, few, many or a size class.

>TRBV6-5|TRBJ2-7|TRBD1|NA
CASRGDRGRLSEQYF
TGTGCCAGCAGGGGGGACAGGGGGCGCTTAAGCGAGCAGTACTTC
>TRBV5-1|TRBJ1-4|NA|few
CASSLDLTATNEKLFF
TGCGCCAGCAGCTTGGATCTTACTGCAACTAATGAAAAACTGTTTTTT
>TRBV19|TRBJ1-5|NA|NA
CASSPQGNQPQHF
TGTGCCAGTAGCCCCCAGGGCAATCAGCCCCAGCATTTT
>TRBV11-2|TRBJ2-7|TRBD2|few
CASSQRLAGGTRDEQYF
TGTGCCAGCAGCCAACGACTAGCGGGAGGTACCAGGGACGAGCAGTACTTC
>TRBV11-2|TRBJ2-5|TRBD1|few
CASSKRTGVVETQYF
TGTGCCAGCAGCAAACGCACAGGGGTGGTGGAGACCCAGTACTTC
>TRBV6-6|TRBJ1-5|TRBD1|few
CASTGQENQPQHF
TGTGCCAGCACAGGACAGGAGAATCAGCCCCAGCATTTT
>TRBV5-1|TRBJ2-7|NA|NA
CASSLELAATSYEQYF
TGCGCCAGCAGCTTGGAGTTAGCGGCGACCTCCTACGAGCAGTACTTC
>TRBV5-1|TRBJ1-2|NA|NA
CASSLQEGRRGYTF
TGCGCCAGCAGCTTGCAAGAGGGTCGACGTGGCTACACCTTC
>TRBV28|TRBJ2-7|NA|few
CASSQGGAGIYEQYF
TGTGCCAGCAGCCAAGGGGGGGCAGGGATCTACGAGCAGTACTTC
>TRBV30|TRBJ2-5|TRBD1|NA
CAWDRGDQETQYF
TGTGCCTGGGACAGGGGAGATCAAGAGACCCAGTACTTC
>TRBV19|TRBJ2-5|TRBD2|few
CASSGGLTSGRTSETQYF
TGTGCCAGTAGTGGGGGGCTGACTAGCGGGAGGACGTCTGAGACCCAGTACTTC